The 3 T cell receptor beta chains given below trace back to one sample, sequenced in a study of cytomegalovirus exposure and HLA in healthy donors. Primers for the PCR totalled 60 Vbeta and 13 Jbeta. Only in-frame clones appear in the TCRdb table, and some are missing; sequencing was by immunoSEQ multiplex PCR. The sample contains about 89,000 clones, around four fifths of which appear only once. The sequenced material came from PBMCs. Source of these receptors: a male donor in good health and CMV-seronegative.

The CDR3, as DNA: TGTGCCAGCAGCGTAGACAAGTTCTCCTACGAGCAGTACTTC. Its protein is CASSVDKFSYEQYF. This chain uses TRBV9 with TRBJ2-7; D not certain. The germline CDR1 and CDR2 sequences are SGDLS and YYNGEE. With 0 bases removed from V and 0 bases from J, the gap between germline ends came to 7 bases. The length of the CDR3 is 14 residues.

The count of this clone is one. The genes are TRBV20-1 and TRBJ1-2, with D uncertain. The CDR3 has 10 amino acids. With 4 bases removed from V and 8 bases from J, the gap between germline ends came to 8 bases. Germline values: CDR1 DFQATT, CDR2 SNEGSKA (reference sequence). CDR3 sequence reads: CSAIREGYTF. The CDR3 DNA reads as TGCAGTGCTATCCGGGAAGGCTACACCTTC.

The gene calls are TRBV19 and TRBJ2-6; possible D gene TRBD1, 5 bases. The germline CDR1 and CDR2 sequences are LNHDA and SQIVND (reference sequence). V was pared by 6 bases and J by 2 bases, with 11 bases between. The CDR3 extends over 15 amino acids. CDR3 loop: CASSPGQAGANVLTF. The DNA of the CDR3 is TGTGCCAGTAGCCCAGGGCAGGCTGGGGCCAACGTCCTGACTTTC.